This T cell receptor beta chain was sequenced for a study of cytomegalovirus exposure and HLA in healthy donors. Study outcomes and limitations: In terms of immune exposure information, only CMV serostatus was available. The study flagged fewer than 200 TCR beta chains as cytomegalovirus-associated. Highly shared sequence variants in one cluster were likely a sequencing artifact.

A remark on this clone: Its antigen is unknown.

Germline CDR1 reads LGHNA; CDR2 reads YNFKEQ. The V and J ends lost 1 base and 10 bases, in that order; junction bases with no gene match: 7. The length of the CDR3 is 16 residues. The PCR made use of 60 Vbeta and 13 Jbeta primers. Clones were read by immunoSEQ multiplex PCR, and TCRdb kept only the in-frame ones, dropping some. The sample consists of about 130,000 clones, 65% to 80% of them appearing once. The sequence came from a man aged 40-49 years in good health and CMV-seropositive. This chain joins TRBV4-2 and TRBJ1-6, with 10 positions matching TRBD1. The specimen sequenced was PBMCs. The DNA for the CDR3 is TGTGCCAGCAGCCAAGCTCGTGGGACAGGGGAATCACCCCTCCACTTT. Amino acid sequence: CASSQARGTGESPLHF.